This T cell receptor beta chain was profiled in a study of blood T cell repertoires in COVID-19. Background on the study: Samples representing acute and convalescent COVID-19 were sourced from the United States, Italy and Spain.

Comments on this clone: The sample has other DNA sequences that encode this CDR3 too.

Repertoires were generated with immunoSEQ multiplex PCR, while TCRdb's copy carries only in-frame clones and drops some. The sample includes about 460,000 clones, approximately 90% of them seen just once. The source is a woman aged 60-75 years who had recovered from COVID-19. The sample was PBMCs or T cells enriched from blood (not recorded which).

The CDR3 coding sequence is TGTGCCAGCAGCCCTAGGGAGCTCTATGGCTACACCTTC. Its translation is CASSPRELYGYTF. The chain is built from TRBV3-1 (or the pseudogene TRBV3-2) and TRBJ1-2; the D is unclear. The V end lost 4 bases, the J end lost 4 bases, and 10 bases lay between the germline ends. This CDR3 is 13 amino acids long. Germline CDR1 LGHDT, CDR2 YNNKEL (reference sequence).